This T cell receptor (beta chain) is from a study of PD-L1 blockade in urothelial cancer. The overall study: Blood samples had a median of approximately 150,000 T cells, 75,000 or so unique TCRs, and clonality roughly 0.073.

The protocol was immunoSEQ multiplex PCR, while the TCRdb copy is restricted to in-frame clones and leaves out a portion. There are some 120,000 clones in the sample; around nine tenths occur only once, and over 1.5% lies in the top ten. V trimming: 0 bases; J trimming: 4 bases; junction bases outside the gene matches: 5. The length of the CDR3 is 17 residues. Germline V gives CDR1 SGHTA, CDR2 FQGTGA. Stated time point: peripheral blood 6 weeks after treatment start. All patients handed over anywhere from 1 to 8 samples, pretreatment and on-treatment. Findings and limits, study-wide: Lower than median blood TCR clonality before treatment predicted better survival.

This clone has only a few counts. The antigen is unknown. The source material was PBMCs, sampled around atezolizumab (anti-PD-L1) treatment. The TCR sequence derives from a man aged 55 to 70 with urothelial cancer. V and J are TRBV7-3 and TRBJ2-3; 12 nucleotides align to TRBD1. The CDR3 DNA reads TGTGCCAGCAGCTTAACGGGGACAGGGGGCTACTCAGATACGCAGTATTTT. It codes for CASSLTGTGGYSDTQYF.